The clone carrying this T cell receptor (beta chain) was counted at least ten times. Hyperthyroidism patients were newly diagnosed, had disease duration under 2 months, and were aged 18 to 65 years. Fresh peripheral blood, approximately 9.6 ml, yielded the PBMCs. With V trimmed by 6 bases and J by 7 bases, 8 bases remained unmatched. Germline loops: CDR1 SNHLY, CDR2 FYNNEI. This CDR3 has 15 residues. These data come from a study of T cells in Graves' hyperthyroidism and ophthalmopathy. What was amplified from RNA transcripts were TCR beta CDR3 regions. Using the HTBI primer set, a first-round RT-PCR was run on the TCR CDR3. TCRdb re-derived calls from the multiplex PCR reads in MiXCR, one entry per CDR3 protein. The repertoire has roughly 420,000 distinct CDR3 sequences, roughly 15% of them found once; the top ten carry roughly 4.8%.

The TCR originated in a young woman with Graves' hyperthyroidism. This rearrangement joins TRBV2 to TRBJ2-1; 11 nucleotides align to TRBD2. Input material: blood. The CDR3 protein is CASRRLAGGSNEQFF. The CDR3 DNA reads TGTGCCAGCAGACGGCTAGCGGGAGGATCAAATGAGCAGTTCTTC.